This T cell receptor (beta chain) was observed in a study of early T cells in non-severe SARS-CoV-2 infection. In the study overall: Sequencing input comprised bulk RNA from unsorted whole blood; chain pairing was not available.

Each cDNA molecule carried a unique molecular identifier. MiXCR, run by TCRdb on the 5' RACE reads, gives a single entry per CDR3 protein. The profile shows about 100,000 distinct CDR3 sequences, under 15% of them singletons. Germline V gene sequence: CDR1 MNHEY, CDR2 SVGEGT. CDR3 length: 16 amino acids. Trimming left V 5 bases short and J 2 bases short, with 19 bases between. Many counts were recorded for this clonotype. The chain employs TRBV6-2 or TRBV6-3 and TRBJ2-7; weak D call: TRBD1 (6 bases). This sequence originates from an adult who was a healthcare worker with PCR-confirmed SARS-CoV-2 infection or an uninfected control (not recorded which). The sequenced material came from whole blood. The CDR3 reads CASSARAPGQTYEQYF. The DNA for the CDR3 is TGTGCCAGCAGTGCCCGGGCTCCGGGACAAACCTACGAGCAGTACTTC.